This T cell receptor beta chain comes out of a study of T cells after yellow fever vaccination. Making TCR cDNA involved 5'RACE template switching, which added UMIs and a universal primer site. Each CDR3 protein is one row after TCRdb ran MiXCR on the 5' RACE reads. Among about 550,000 distinct CDR3 sequences listed, about a fifth were seen once. There are a few counts of this clonotype. Germline-derived CDR1 and CDR2 are SQVTM and ANQGSEA. This CDR3 region has 12 residues. Trimming took 8 bases from V and 7 from J, leaving 14 bases between them. This specimen consisted of PBMCs, obtained 15 days after the yellow fever booster vaccination. This TCR derives from a man in his thirties or forties who received the YFV17D yellow fever vaccine. V usage is TRBV29-1 and J usage is TRBJ2-2, with D possibly being TRBD2 (6 bases). CDR3: CSLPGEGGELFF. Written as DNA, the CDR3 is TGCAGCCTCCCGGGAGAGGGCGGGGAGCTGTTTTTT.